This T cell receptor beta chain was sequenced for a study of post-analysis software for immune sequencing data. Study-wide results and caveats: Comparison of patients with controls showed five TRBV segments more frequent in patients, TRBV5-6, TRBV5-1 and TRBV20-1 among them. Compared against controls, patients with multiple sclerosis displayed significantly lower normalized Chao1 diversity. Same-batch preparations were strongly co-clustered by F measure.

Researchers reported that TCR beta cDNA libraries carried unique molecular identifiers. A population of about 1 to 11 million T cells gave rise to 450,000 to 500,000 cDNA molecules. TCRdb re-analysed the PCR reads in MiXCR, keeping a single row per CDR3 protein. The profile covers a few hundred thousand distinct CDR3 sequences, with less than 35% appearing a single time and about an eighth taken by the ten largest. This clonotype was counted a few times. What it binds is not known. Trimming at V came to 7 bases and at J to 2 bases, leaving 10 bases not matched to a gene. The CDR3 has 17 amino acids. The germline V gene encodes CDR1 SNHLY and CDR2 FYNNEI.

The chain joins TRBV2 to TRBJ2-3; 12 bases are a match to TRBD2. Sequencing input: blood. The clonotype originates from a girl aged 5 to 17 with multiple sclerosis. The CDR3 sequence: CASTPWTSGDFTDTQYF. The CDR3 DNA is TGTGCCAGCACTCCGTGGACTAGCGGGGACTTCACAGATACGCAGTATTTT. Full variable domain (outside the CDR3, taken from reference TRBV2 and TRBJ2-3): EPEVTQTPSHQVTQMGQEVILRCVPISNHLYFYWYRQILGQKVEFLVSFYNNEISEKSEIFDDQFSVERPDGSNFTLKIRSTKLEDSAMYFCASTPWTSGDFTDTQYFGPGTRLTVL.